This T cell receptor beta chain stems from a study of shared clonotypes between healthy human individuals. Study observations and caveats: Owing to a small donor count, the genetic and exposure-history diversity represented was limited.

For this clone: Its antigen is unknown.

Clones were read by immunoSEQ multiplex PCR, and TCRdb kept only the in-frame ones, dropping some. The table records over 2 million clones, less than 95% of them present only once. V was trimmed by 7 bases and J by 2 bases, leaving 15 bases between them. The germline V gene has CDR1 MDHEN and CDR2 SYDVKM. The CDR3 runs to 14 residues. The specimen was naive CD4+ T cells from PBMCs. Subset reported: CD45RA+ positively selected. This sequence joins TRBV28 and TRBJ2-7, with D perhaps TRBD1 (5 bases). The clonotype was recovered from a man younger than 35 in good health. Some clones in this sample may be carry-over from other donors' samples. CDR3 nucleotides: TGTGCCAGCACTACCTCAGGGTCAACCTACGAGCAGTACTTC. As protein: CASTTSGSTYEQYF.